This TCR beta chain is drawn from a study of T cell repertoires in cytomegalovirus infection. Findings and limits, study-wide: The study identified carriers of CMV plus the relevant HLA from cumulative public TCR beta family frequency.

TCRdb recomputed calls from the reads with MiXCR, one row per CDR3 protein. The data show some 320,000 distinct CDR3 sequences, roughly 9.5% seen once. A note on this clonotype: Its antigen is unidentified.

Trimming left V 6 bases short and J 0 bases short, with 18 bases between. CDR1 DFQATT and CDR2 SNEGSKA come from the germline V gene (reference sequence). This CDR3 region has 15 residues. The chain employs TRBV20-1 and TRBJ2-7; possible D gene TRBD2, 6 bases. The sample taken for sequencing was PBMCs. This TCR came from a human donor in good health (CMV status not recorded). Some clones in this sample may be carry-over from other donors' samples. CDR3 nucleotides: TGCAGTGCCGTCAGCCTAGCGCATAGCTCCTACGAGCAGTACTTC. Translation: CSAVSLAHSSYEQYF.